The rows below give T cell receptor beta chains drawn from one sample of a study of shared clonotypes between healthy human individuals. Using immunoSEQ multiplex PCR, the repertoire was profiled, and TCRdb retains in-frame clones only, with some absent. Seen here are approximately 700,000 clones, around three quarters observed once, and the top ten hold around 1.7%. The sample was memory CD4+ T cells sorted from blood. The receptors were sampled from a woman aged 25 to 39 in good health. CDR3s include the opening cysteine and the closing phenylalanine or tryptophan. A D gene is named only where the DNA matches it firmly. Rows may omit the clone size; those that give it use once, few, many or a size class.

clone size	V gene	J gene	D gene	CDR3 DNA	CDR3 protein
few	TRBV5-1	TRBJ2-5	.	TGCGCCAGCAGGGAGAACAGTAAAGAGACCCAGTACTTC	CASRENSKETQYF
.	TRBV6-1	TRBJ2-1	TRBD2	TGTGCCAGCAGTAAAACTAGCGGGACAGAGCAGTTCTTC	CASSKTSGTEQFF
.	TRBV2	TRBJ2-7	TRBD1	TGTGCCAGCAGTGACCGGGACAGGGGAATGGGGGAGCAGTACTTC	CASSDRDRGMGEQYF
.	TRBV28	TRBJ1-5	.	TGTGCCAGCAGTTTATCCCATCTGGGGGGTCTCAATCAGCCCCAGCATTTT	CASSLSHLGGLNQPQHF
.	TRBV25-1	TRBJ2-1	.	TGTGCCAGCAGGTCTTCTAGCGCGGGCACCTACAATGAGCAGTTCTTC	CASRSSSAGTYNEQFF
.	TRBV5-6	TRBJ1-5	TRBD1	TGTGCCAGCAGCCTTGGGACAGGGGGCGGTCAGCCCCAGCATTTT	CASSLGTGGGQPQHF
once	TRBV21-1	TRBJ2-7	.	TGTGCCAGCAGCAAAGGCTCTATATCGCGGGGGTACTTC	CASSKGSISRGYF
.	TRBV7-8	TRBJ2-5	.	TGTGCCAGCAGCTCCACGTACCAAGAGACCCAGTACTTC	CASSSTYQETQYF
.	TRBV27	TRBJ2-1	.	TGTGCCAGCTATTCCGGAGACAGCTACAATGAGCAGTTCTTC	CASYSGDSYNEQFF
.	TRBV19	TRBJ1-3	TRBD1	TGTGCCAGTAGGGTGACAGGGAGCTCTGGAAACACCATATATTTT	CASRVTGSSGNTIYF
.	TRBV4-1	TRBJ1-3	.	TGCGCCAGCAGCCAAGGGACGGCGATTCCTGGAAACACCATATATTTT	CASSQGTAIPGNTIYF
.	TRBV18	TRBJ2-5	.	TGTGCCAGCTCCCCGTTAGGAGGAACGGGGGAGACCCAGTACTTC	CASSPLGGTGETQYF
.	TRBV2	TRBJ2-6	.	TGTGCCAGTAGGACGGTGGGGGCCAACGTCCTGACTTTC	CASRTVGANVLTF
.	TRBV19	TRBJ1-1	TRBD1	TGTGCCAGTAATAGTGGACAGGGTAACGCTGAAGCTTTCTTT	CASNSGQGNAEAFF
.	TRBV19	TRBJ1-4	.	TGTGCCAGTAGTATAGTCCGTCCGGAGGGTAATGAAAAACTGTTTTTT	CASSIVRPEGNEKLFF
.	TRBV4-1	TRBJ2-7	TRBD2	TGCGCCAGCAGCCAAGATCCACTAGCGGGAAGGTACGAGCAGTACTTC	CASSQDPLAGRYEQYF
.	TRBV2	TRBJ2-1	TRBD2	TGTGCCAGCAGCAAATATGGGACTAGCGGAACCTACAATGAGCAGTTCTTC	CASSKYGTSGTYNEQFF
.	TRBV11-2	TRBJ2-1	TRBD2	TGTGCCAGCAGCTTAGGGTTGGGAGCGGGAGGGAATGAGCAGTTCTTC	CASSLGLGAGGNEQFF
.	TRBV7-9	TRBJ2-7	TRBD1	TGTGCCAGCAGCTCCGGACAGGGGAATATCTACGAGCAGTACTTC	CASSSGQGNIYEQYF
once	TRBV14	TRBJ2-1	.	TGTGCCAGCAGCCAAGACGGCGGACAGTTTTACAATGAGCAGTTCTTC	CASSQDGGQFYNEQFF
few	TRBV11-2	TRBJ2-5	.	TGTGCCAGCAGCCCAGTTCGGTCTCAAGAGACCCAGTACTTC	CASSPVRSQETQYF
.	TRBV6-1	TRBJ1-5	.	TGTGCCAGCCTGGATCGGGTCCGCATGTATCAGCCCCAGCATTTT	CASLDRVRMYQPQHF
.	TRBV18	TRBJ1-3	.	TGTGCCAGCTCCCCTGAAAGTGCCTCTGGAAACACCATATATTTT	CASSPESASGNTIYF
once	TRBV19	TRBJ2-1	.	TGTGCCAGTAGATCACAGGGAACTGAGCAGTTCTTC	CASRSQGTEQFF
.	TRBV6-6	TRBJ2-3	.	TGTGCCAGCAACCGGGCTGACACAGATACGCAGTATTTT	CASNRADTDTQYF
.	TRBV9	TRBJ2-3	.	TGTGCCAGCAGCGTAGCCCTAGATGGAGGTTCGCAGTATTTT	CASSVALDGGSQYF
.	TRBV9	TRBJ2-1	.	TGTGCCAGCAGCGTAGCATCGGCAGACGCCTACAATGAGCAGTTCTTC	CASSVASADAYNEQFF
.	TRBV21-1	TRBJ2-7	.	TGTGCCAGCAGTTGCGGCAGCTCCTACGAGCAGTACTTC	CASSCGSSYEQYF
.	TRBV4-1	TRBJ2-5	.	TGCGCCAGCAGCTTAGGGGACCGAGAGACCCAGTACTTC	CASSLGDRETQYF
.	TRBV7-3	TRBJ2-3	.	TGTGCCAGCAGCTTAAGGTCGCGGTCTAGCACAGATACGCAGTATTTT	CASSLRSRSSTDTQYF
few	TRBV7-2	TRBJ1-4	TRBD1	TGTGCCAGCAGCCAGGGGACAGGGGGCGCGAAACTGTTTTTT	CASSQGTGGAKLFF
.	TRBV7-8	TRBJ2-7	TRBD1	TGTGCCAGCAGCTTAATTCGCGGGACAGGGTTCTACGAGCAGTACTTC	CASSLIRGTGFYEQYF